This is a list of T cell receptor beta chains from one sample in a study of blood T cell repertoires in COVID-19. Sequenced by immunoSEQ multiplex PCR; TCRdb stores in-frame clones only, minus some. The sample has some 120,000 clones; 85% are singletons. The sequenced sample consisted of peripheral blood. The receptors were sampled from a man aged 40-49 years with acute or convalescent COVID-19. The conserved cysteine and the conserved F or W are not part of the CDR3 here. Not every row has a clone size; where given, it reads once, few, many or a size class.

size	V	J	CDR3
NA	TRBV19	TRBJ2-2	ASSRGQGTNTGELF
NA	TRBV20-1	TRBJ1-2	SARGGYGYT
once	TRBV3-1/TRBV3-2	TRBJ2-1	ASRLAASEQF
NA	TRBV9	TRBJ2-3	ASSARLAGATDTQY
NA	TRBV11-2	TRBJ2-1	ASSSGTSGRARNEQF
NA	TRBV5-1	TRBJ1-1	ASRDLQGGTEAF
once	TRBV7-8	TRBJ2-2	ASSLLPTRGGANTGELF
NA	TRBV4-3	TRBJ2-3	ASSQAASTSGGARNTQY
NA	TRBV19	TRBJ1-2	ASTSPFRTQNYGYT
NA	TRBV28	TRBJ2-7	ASSLYRVTYEQY
NA	TRBV9	TRBJ2-3	ASSSWESSGGTDTQY
NA	TRBV3-1/TRBV3-2	TRBJ1-4	ASSQDLEGEKLF
NA	TRBV14	TRBJ1-6	ASSQAGFSSYNSPLH
NA	TRBV7-9	TRBJ1-6	ASSNRSGYNSPLH
NA	TRBV6-1	TRBJ1-4	ASSAAATNEKLF
NA	TRBV2	TRBJ1-1	AGSLGGGTEAF
NA	TRBV3-1/TRBV3-2	TRBJ1-5	ASSHGLLHNQPQH